This T cell receptor beta chain was sequenced during a study of neurological immune-mediated disorders. At least ten counts were recorded for this clonotype. Its specificity is unknown. Unsorted libraries came from 2 million PBMCs stored at -80 °C. It was by 5'RACE with 10-nucleotide random UMIs that the cDNA was made. A single record per CDR3 protein comes from TCRdb applying MiXCR to the 5' RACE reads. The table shows about 120,000 distinct CDR3 sequences, with about 3.2% occurring only once. The study's findings and limits: Sharing of CDR3 amino acid sequences among expanded clones across subjects was absent, suggesting private repertoires in all groups.

This CDR3 has 19 amino acids. Trimming at V came to 2 bases and at J to 2 bases, leaving 9 bases not matched to a gene. What was sequenced was PBMCs. The TCR originated in a woman in her 30s with multiple sclerosis. V gene TRBV12-3 or TRBV12-4 combines with J gene TRBJ2-3, with 14 nucleotides matching TRBD2. The CDR3 spells CASSLRGLAGARLTDTQYF. The CDR3 bases are TGTGCCAGCAGTTTAAGGGGACTAGCGGGGGCCCGCCTCACAGATACGCAGTATTTT.